A single sample is the source of the 32 T cell receptor beta chains below, sequenced in a study of blood T cell repertoires in COVID-19. Assay used: immunoSEQ multiplex PCR; TCRdb lists only in-frame clones, some missing. The sample gives about 23,000 clones, around nine tenths of which show up once; about 20% is in the top ten. The material sequenced was peripheral blood. These receptors all stem from a human donor in a cohort sampled during active COVID-19.

This chain connects TRBV5-6 to TRBJ2-5; possible D gene TRBD2, 6 bases. The length of the CDR3 is 15 residues. Deletions cut 4 bases from V and 5 bases from J, with 18 bases between. Germline CDR1 reads SGHDT; CDR2 reads YYEEEE. CDR3 region: CASSAPRRGGETQYF. DNA of the CDR3: TGTGCCAGCAGCGCACCCAGGAGGGGTGGGGAGACCCAGTACTTC.

This chain connects TRBV19 to TRBJ2-5, with a weak D call TRBD2 (5 bases). CDR3 length equals 13 residues. Germline CDR1 is LNHDA and CDR2 is SQIVND (reference sequence). V was cut by 7 bases and J by 2 bases, with 11 bases left in between. The CDR3 DNA follows: TGTGCCAGTAAACGGACTTCACAAGAGACCCAGTACTTC. It is translated as CASKRTSQETQYF.

This clone was counted between two and nine times. The gene calls are TRBV7-8 and TRBJ1-1, with a weak D call TRBD1 (6 bases). The germline CDR1 and CDR2 sequences are SGHVS and FQNEAQ. V lost 1 base and J 7 bases, leaving 10 bases between the germline ends. CDR3 length: 13 amino acids. Here the CDR3 DNA reads TGTGCCAGCAGCTTAGTTAGGGGGTATGAAGCTTTCTTT. Its protein product is CASSLVRGYEAFF.

This chain's CDR3 is CAISAGGGTDTQYF. The CDR3, as DNA: TGTGCCATCAGTGCGGGGGGCGGCACAGATACGCAGTATTTT. The chain employs TRBV10-3 and TRBJ2-3, with a possible D match to TRBD2 (7 bases). The CDR3 totals 14 residues. The germline V and J ends were trimmed by 4 bases and 1 base, with 9 bases remaining between them. CDR1 is ENHRY, CDR2 SYGVKD, per germline.

The genes are TRBV7-6 and TRBJ2-7; 12 bases are a match to TRBD1. Germline V gene sequence: CDR1 SGHVS, CDR2 FNYEAQ. This CDR3 comprises 16 residues. Trimming cost V 5 bases and J 7 bases; bases outside gene matches: 12. CDR3 sequence reads: CASSRSGGQGAGEQYF. The CDR3 nucleotides are TGTGCCAGCAGCCGGTCCGGGGGACAGGGGGCGGGTGAGCAGTACTTC.

CDR3 in amino acids: CASSDVGIDGYTF. As DNA, the CDR3 is TGTGCCAGTAGTGACGTCGGGATTGATGGCTACACCTTC. This chain connects TRBV19 to TRBJ1-2; D gene ambiguous. Germline values: CDR1 LNHDA, CDR2 SQIVND (reference sequence). CDR3 length: 13 residues. The V gene lost 5 bases and the J gene lost 6 bases, with 13 bases spanning the gap. Filled out from reference TRBV19 and TRBJ1-2, the complete variable domain reads DGGITQSPKYLFRKEGQNVTLSCEQNLNHDAMYWYRQDPGQGLRLIYYSQIVNDFQKGDIAEGYSVSREKKESFPLTVTSAQKNPTAFYLCASSDVGIDGYTFGSGTRLTVV.

This clone was picked up one time. V gene TRBV4-3 combines with J gene TRBJ1-3; D ambiguous. V lost 0 bases and J lost 4, with 10 bases in between. From germline, CDR1 is LGHNA and CDR2 YSLEER. The CDR3 totals 15 residues. This CDR3 reads CASSQESRPGNTIYF. The CDR3 coding sequence is TGCGCCAGCAGCCAAGAGTCCAGGCCCGGAAACACCATATATTTT.

The rearrangement uses TRBV5-1 and TRBJ2-5; the match to TRBD1 covers 7 bases. The CDR3 covers 12 residues. Trimming at V came to 4 bases and at J to 5 bases, leaving 2 bases not matched to a gene. Germline V gene sequence: CDR1 SGHRS, CDR2 YFSETQ. The DNA for the CDR3 is TGCGCCAGCAGCACAGGGGTGGAGACCCAGTACTTC. Amino acid sequence: CASSTGVETQYF. The whole variable domain, remainder taken from reference TRBV5-1 and TRBJ2-5, is KAGVTQTPRYLIKTRGQQVTLSCSPISGHRSVSWYQQTPGQGLQFLFEYFSETQRNKGNFPGRFSGRQFSNSRSEMNVSTLELGDSALYLCASSTGVETQYFGPGTRLLVL.

This chain links TRBV12-3 or TRBV12-4 with TRBJ1-6; D is undetermined. V lost 5 bases, J lost 9 bases, and 11 bases lay in between. The CDR3 sequence is 13 residues long. CDR3 nucleotide sequence: TGTGCCAGCAGTCCCTTTGGCGGTTCACCCCTCCACTTT. Protein sequence: CASSPFGGSPLHF.

This chain links TRBV7-2 with TRBJ1-6, with D maybe TRBD1 (5 bases). This CDR3 has 18 amino acids. Between the trimmed V and J ends, which lost 1 base and 0 bases, there was a span of 13 bases. Germline V gene sequence: CDR1 SGHTA, CDR2 FQGNSA. The CDR3 protein is CASSLGGRASSYNSPLHF. Written as DNA, the CDR3 is TGTGCCAGCAGCTTAGGGGGCAGGGCTAGCTCCTATAATTCACCCCTCCACTTT.

The chain uses TRBV5-1 and TRBJ1-6, with D perhaps matching TRBD1 (5 bases). V lost 4 bases, J lost 7 bases, and 15 bases lay in between. Germline assignment: CDR1 SGHRS and CDR2 YFSETQ. CDR3 length equals 15 residues. The CDR3: CASSPGGEGNSPLHF. The CDR3 DNA sequence: TGCGCCAGCAGCCCTGGGGGGGAGGGAAATTCACCCCTCCACTTT.

V and J are TRBV3-1 (or the pseudogene TRBV3-2) and TRBJ1-6; the D is unclear. V gave up 1 base and J gave up 4 bases, with 14 bases separating them. The germline CDR1 and CDR2 sequences are LGHDT and YNNKEL (reference sequence). The CDR3 is made up of 17 amino acids. The CDR3 region is CASSQAGAIAYNSPLHF. The CDR3 nucleotides read TGTGCCAGCAGCCAAGCGGGAGCGATAGCTTATAATTCACCCCTCCACTTT.

The chain carries TRBV3-1 (or the pseudogene TRBV3-2) and TRBJ1-5; D is ambiguous. The V gene's germline CDR1 is LGHDT and CDR2 YNNKEL (reference sequence). This CDR3 contains 13 residues. V lost 5 bases and J 7 bases, leaving 12 bases between the germline ends. CDR3 amino acids: CASSATGLQPQHF. CDR3 in DNA: TGTGCCAGCAGCGCAACGGGTTTGCAGCCCCAGCATTTT.

The CDR3 protein is CASSLGQEEAFF. The CDR3 bases are TGTGCCAGCAGCCTCGGACAGGAGGAAGCTTTCTTT. The chain links TRBV7-9 to TRBJ1-1; 7 nucleotides line up with TRBD1. Germline CDR1 is SEHNR and CDR2 is FQNEAQ (reference sequence). The CDR3 loop spans 12 amino acids. Unmatched junction bases numbered 5, after V lost 5 bases and J lost 8 bases.

The count of this clone is one. This chain uses TRBV18 with TRBJ2-3; tentatively, D is TRBD1 (5 bases). Germline CDR1 and CDR2: KGHSH and LQKENI. The V end was cut by 2 bases, the J end by 7 bases, with 16 bases between. The CDR3 length is 15 residues. CDR3: CASSPVGRSLNTQYF. The CDR3 DNA is TGTGCCAGCTCACCAGTGGGGCGTTCCCTGAATACGCAGTATTTT.

The chain combines TRBV5-6 with TRBJ2-1, with 8 positions matching TRBD1. CDR1 is SGHDT, CDR2 YYEEEE, per germline. This CDR3 has 17 amino acids. After removal of 3 bases from V and 0 bases from J, the junction contained 8 bases not matched to a gene. DNA for the CDR3: TGTGCCAGCAGCTGGGGGACAGGCTGGAGCTCCTACAATGAGCAGTTCTTC. It translates to CASSWGTGWSSYNEQFF.

This clone showed up just a few times. The genes are TRBV6-5 and TRBJ2-1, with D possibly TRBD2 on 6 matching bases. The CDR3 sequence is 15 residues long. Trimming cost V 7 bases and J 1 base, with 14 bases left between them. Germline lookup yields CDR1 MNHEY and CDR2 SVGAGI. DNA of the CDR3: TGTGCCAGCACGATGAGGAGGGTTTCCTACAATGAGCAGTTCTTC. It yields the protein CASTMRRVSYNEQFF.

The chain carries TRBV5-1 and TRBJ2-3; D gene unclear. Germline V CDR1 and CDR2: SGHRS, YFSETQ. The CDR3 is 13 amino acids. V shed 4 bases and J shed 1 base, with 7 bases lying between them. This CDR3 reads CASSVEGTDTQYF. The CDR3 DNA sequence: TGCGCCAGCAGCGTTGAGGGCACAGATACGCAGTATTTT. Full variable domain (outside the CDR3, taken from reference TRBV5-1 and TRBJ2-3): KAGVTQTPRYLIKTRGQQVTLSCSPISGHRSVSWYQQTPGQGLQFLFEYFSETQRNKGNFPGRFSGRQFSNSRSEMNVSTLELGDSALYLCASSVEGTDTQYFGPGTRLTVL.

The V call is TRBV11-2, the J call TRBJ2-7; weak D call: TRBD2 (5 bases). Trimming shortened V by 1 base and J by 0 bases, and 13 bases separated the two germline ends. The CDR3 extends over 16 amino acids. CDR1 is SGHAT, CDR2 FQNNGV, per germline. CDR3 loop: CASSLGGSISSYEQYF. CDR3 DNA sequence: TGTGCCAGCAGCTTAGGCGGGTCGATAAGCTCCTACGAGCAGTACTTC.

This clone was seen more than once but under ten times. The V and J genes are TRBV9 and TRBJ1-1, with TRBD1 matching 7 bases. There are 13 residues in the CDR3. J gave up 5 bases and V 3 bases, and 4 bases lay outside the gene matches. In germline, CDR1 is SGDLS, CDR2 YYNGEE. The CDR3 loop reads CASSGGQQTEAFF. In nucleotides, the CDR3 is TGTGCCAGCAGCGGGGGACAGCAGACTGAAGCTTTCTTT.

This clone is a singleton in its sample. The rearrangement joins TRBV11-2 to TRBJ1-1; D is possibly TRBD1 (6 bases). V shed 5 bases and J shed 5 bases, with 15 bases lying between them. The germline gives CDR1 SGHAT, CDR2 FQNNGV. The CDR3 spans 14 residues. DNA of the CDR3: TGTGCCAGCAGCCAAGAGGGGGTTTGGACTGAAGCTTTCTTT. Its protein product is CASSQEGVWTEAFF. The full variable domain, rest sourced from reference TRBV11-2 and TRBJ1-1, is EAGVAQSPRYKIIEKRQSVAFWCNPISGHATLYWYQQILGQGPKLLIQFQNNGVVDDSQLPKDRFSAERLKGVDSTLKIQPAKLEDSAVYLCASSQEGVWTEAFFGQGTRLTVV.

In nucleotides, the CDR3 is TGTGCCAGCTCAGCGGACTACGAGCAGTTCTTC. Encoded protein: CASSADYEQFF. The rearrangement uses TRBV18 and TRBJ2-1; perhaps TRBD2 as D (6 bases). From germline, CDR1 is KGHSH and CDR2 LQKENI. The CDR3 spans 11 residues. V was cut by 5 bases and J by 10 bases, with 9 bases left in between.

The chain is built from TRBV24-1 and TRBJ1-1; 10 bases align to TRBD1. This CDR3 is 17 amino acids long. After removal of 4 bases from V and 3 bases from J, the junction contained 10 bases not matched to a gene. Germline values: CDR1 KGHDR, CDR2 SFDVKD. The chain's CDR3 is CATSEYDRGLKYTEAFF. The CDR3 DNA follows: TGTGCCACCAGTGAATACGACAGGGGGCTCAAATACACTGAAGCTTTCTTT.

The chain joins TRBV7-3 to TRBJ2-5, with 7 bases matching TRBD1. Germline loops: CDR1 SGHTA, CDR2 FQGTGA. The CDR3 spans 15 residues. The trim removed 3 bases at V and 1 base at J, leaving 5 bases unmatched. The CDR3 DNA follows: TGTGCCAGCAGCTTGGGGACAGCTCCCCAAGAGACCCAGTACTTC. Amino acid sequence: CASSLGTAPQETQYF.

The chain is built from TRBV29-1 and TRBJ2-5; the match to TRBD2 covers 8 bases. V shed 5 bases, J shed 0 bases, and the junction held 5 bases outside the gene matches. The CDR3 is 14 residues long. Germline V lookup: CDR1 SQVTM, CDR2 ANQGSEA. CDR3 sequence (DNA): TGCAGCGTTAGCGGGGGCGGGTACCAAGAGACCCAGTACTTC. Translating it yields CSVSGGGYQETQYF. The full variable domain, completed using reference TRBV29-1 and TRBJ2-5, is SAVISQKPSRDICQRGTSLTIQCQVDSQVTMMFWYRQQPGQSLTLIATANQGSEATYESGFVIDKFPISRPNLTFSTLTVSNMSPEDSSIYLCSVSGGGYQETQYFGPGTRLLVL.

The rearrangement uses TRBV12-5 and TRBJ1-1; 9 positions agree with TRBD1. The CDR3 sequence is 14 residues long. CDR1 LGHNT and CDR2 FRNRAP come from the germline V gene. V lost 5 bases to trimming and J lost 6 bases; unmatched junction nucleotides: 7. CDR3 amino acids: CASGKGQGGSEAFF. In DNA form, the CDR3 reads TGTGCTAGTGGTAAGGGACAGGGTGGGTCTGAAGCTTTCTTT. The entire variable domain, with the rest obtained from reference TRBV12-5 and TRBJ1-1, is as follows: DARVTQTPRHKVTEMGQEVTMRCQPILGHNTVFWYRQTMMQGLELLAYFRNRAPLDDSGMPKDRFSAEMPDATLATLKIQPSEPRDSAVYFCASGKGQGGSEAFFGQGTRLTVV.

This rearrangement joins TRBV7-3 to TRBJ2-3; 10 bases align to TRBD2. From germline, CDR1 is SGHTA and CDR2 FQGTGA. V lost 5 bases, J lost 0 bases, and 2 bases stayed unmatched. This CDR3 has 15 residues. The CDR3 region is CASSQAGGSTDTQYF. In nucleotides, the CDR3 is TGTGCCAGCAGCCAAGCGGGGGGGAGCACAGATACGCAGTATTTT.

DNA of the CDR3: TGTGCCATCGCCGACAGGGGTGGTAACACTGAAGCTTTCTTT. This gives the protein CAIADRGGNTEAFF. The J gene is TRBJ1-1, the V gene TRBV10-3, with 8 bases identical to TRBD1. Germline V lookup: CDR1 ENHRY, CDR2 SYGVKD. The CDR3 consists of 14 residues. The trim removed 8 bases at V and 2 bases at J, leaving 7 bases unmatched.

V gene TRBV6-4 combines with J gene TRBJ1-5, with TRBD1 as a possible D gene (5 bases). The germline CDR1 and CDR2 sequences are MRHNA and SNTAGT. The V end lost 1 base, the J end lost 5 bases, and 9 bases lay between the germline ends. The CDR3 runs 14 residues. CDR3 DNA: TGTGCCAGCAGTGACTACAGGTCGGATCAGCCCCAGCATTTT. Its protein product is CASSDYRSDQPQHF.

The chain carries TRBV7-9 and TRBJ2-1; 7 nucleotides agree with TRBD2. CDR1 is SEHNR and CDR2 is FQNEAQ in the germline V gene (reference sequence). The CDR3 extends over 14 amino acids. The ends lost 7 bases at V and 7 bases at J; junction bases unmatched: 10. In DNA, the CDR3 is TGTGCCAGCATAGTGGGGGGGTTGGAGAATGAGCAGTTCTTC. This encodes CASIVGGLENEQFF.

This clone has a single count. J is TRBJ2-3 and V is TRBV9; no definite D call. Deletions cut 2 bases from V and 6 bases from J, with 13 bases between. Germline CDR1 and CDR2: SGDLS and YYNGEE. The CDR3 has 14 amino acids. The CDR3 nucleotides read TGTGCCAGCAGCGTGGCCCCCAGCGCCGATACGCAGTATTTT. This gives the protein CASSVAPSADTQYF.

The V call is TRBV6-5, the J call TRBJ1-2; tentative D call: TRBD1 (6 bases). This CDR3 region has 14 residues. Germline V gene sequence: CDR1 MNHEY, CDR2 SVGAGI. V shed 7 bases and J shed 3 bases, with 15 bases lying between them. This chain's CDR3 is CASTPGAVDYGYTF. The CDR3, as DNA: TGTGCCAGCACACCAGGGGCCGTCGACTATGGCTACACCTTC.